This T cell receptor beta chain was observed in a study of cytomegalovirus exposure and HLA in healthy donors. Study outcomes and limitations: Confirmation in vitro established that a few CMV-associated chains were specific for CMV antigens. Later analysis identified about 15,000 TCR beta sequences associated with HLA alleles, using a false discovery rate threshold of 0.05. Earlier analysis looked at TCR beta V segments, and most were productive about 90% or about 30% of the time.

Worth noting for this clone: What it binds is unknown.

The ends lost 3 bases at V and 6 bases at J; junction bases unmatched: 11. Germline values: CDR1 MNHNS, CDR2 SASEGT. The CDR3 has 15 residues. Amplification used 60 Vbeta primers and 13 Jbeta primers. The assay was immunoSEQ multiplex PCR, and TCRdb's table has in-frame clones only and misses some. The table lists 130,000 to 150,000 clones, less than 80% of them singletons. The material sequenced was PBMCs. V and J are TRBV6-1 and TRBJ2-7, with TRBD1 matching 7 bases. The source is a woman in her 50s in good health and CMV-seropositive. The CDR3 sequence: CASSDSDTTGFEQYF. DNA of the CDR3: TGTGCCAGCAGTGACTCAGATACGACAGGGTTCGAGCAGTACTTC.